The present T cell receptor beta chain was sequenced within a study of human T cells and chemical hapten exposure. Losses at the gene ends were 5 bases for V and 4 bases for J; bases not matched to a gene: 8. Looked up from germline, CDR1 is MNHEY and CDR2 is SVGAGI. This CDR3 contains 16 residues. The time point was: patch test 1, 2 weeks after DPC sensitization. Specified treatment: therapeutic diphenylcyclopropenone sensitization with weekly scalp DPC. Whole blood, unfractionated, served as the material for total RNA extraction. It was the library that attached unique molecular identifiers to individual cDNA molecules. Using its own MiXCR run on the RACE reads, TCRdb lists one record per CDR3 protein. The repertoire has about 37,000 distinct CDR3 sequences, 5% to 8% of them found once; the top ten carry about a tenth.

The sample consisted of whole blood, taken in connection with sensitization to the hapten diphenylcyclopropenone (DPC). The TCR was taken from a woman aged 25 to 39 with alopecia areata. Some clones in this sample may be carry-over from other donors' samples. The chain is built from TRBV6-5 and TRBJ1-6, with 7 bases that match TRBD1. In DNA, the CDR3 is TGTGCCAGCAGTCGACAGGGTTCGGGGTATAATTCACCCCTCCACTTT. This codes for CASSRQGSGYNSPLHF.